This T cell receptor beta chain stems from a study of CD8 T cells in ankylosing spondylitis. Study-wide findings and caveats: Clones linked to disease were reported to show significant enrichment in matched ankylosing spondylitis synovial fluid. What appeared characteristic of ankylosing spondylitis blood was a TCR beta motif of about eight highly homologous variants. Some of these motif variants have turned up before, in reports on reactive arthritis synovial fluid and blood.

This clonotype was observed at least ten times. Its antigen is not identified. Each CDR3 protein gets one entry after TCRdb re-called the 5' RACE reads with MiXCR. The table has around 120,000 distinct CDR3 sequences, roughly 15% seen once. The CDR3 length is 13 residues. The V and J ends lost 2 bases and 8 bases respectively, with 10 bases between them. The rearrangement joins TRBV12-3 or TRBV12-4 to TRBJ1-5; TRBD1 might be the D (5 bases). Sequencing was performed on blood, either unsorted or a sorted T cell fraction (not recorded which). The clonotype comes from a female donor with ankylosing spondylitis or in good health (not recorded which). CDR3 DNA: TGTGCCAGCAGTTTATCTGGGGGAGAGCCCCAGCATTTT. Its protein product is CASSLSGGEPQHF.